These 19 T cell receptor beta chains share one sample of origin, sequenced in a study of beta chain features in type 1 diabetes. Of the isolated RNA, all was reverse transcribed, and so the sequenced material was expressed TCRB transcripts. The table came from immunoSEQ multiplex PCR; TCRdb's copy has only in-frame clones and leaves some out. This sample yields some 250,000 clones, of which around 26% are seen a single time; about 3.9% belongs to the top ten. The source material was central memory CD4+ T cells from blood. These receptors came from a man aged 25-40 years in good health.

The chain recombines TRBV5-1 with TRBJ2-1; the match to TRBD1 covers 11 bases. V gave up 4 bases and J gave up 9 bases; unmatched junction bases: 6. The CDR3 runs to 14 residues. CDR1 is SGHRS, CDR2 YFSETQ, per germline. The CDR3 is CASSPGQGAAEQFF. In DNA, the CDR3 is TGCGCCAGCAGCCCCGGACAGGGGGCAGCTGAGCAGTTCTTC.

The gene calls are TRBV4-1 and TRBJ2-4, with unresolved D. CDR1 MGHRA and CDR2 YSYEKL come from the germline V gene. There are 15 residues in the CDR3. V lost 8 bases to trimming and J lost 0 bases, with 14 bases between them. The CDR3 coding sequence is TGCGCCAGCGGACCTTCTCCCCTAGCCAAAAACATTCAGTACTTC. This encodes CASGPSPLAKNIQYF.

Only a few counts were recorded for this clone. Written as DNA, the CDR3 is TGTGCCAGCAGTTCCGGGACAGGGTCATACGAGCAGTACTTC. The encoded protein is CASSSGTGSYEQYF. The rearrangement links TRBV7-9 to TRBJ2-7; 9 bases map to TRBD1. Germline CDR1 and CDR2: SEHNR and FQNEAQ (reference sequence). With 6 bases clipped from V and 4 bases from J, the junction kept 7 bases outside the gene matches. The CDR3 runs to 14 residues.

V and J are TRBV7-2 and TRBJ2-7; 13 bases align to TRBD2. The CDR3 has 16 amino acids. The germline V gene encodes CDR1 SGHTA and CDR2 FQGNSA. Trimming cost V 5 bases and J 2 bases; bases outside gene matches: 6. This CDR3 is CASSLGLAGATYEQYF. Written as DNA, the CDR3 is TGTGCCAGCAGCCTAGGACTAGCGGGGGCCACCTACGAGCAGTACTTC.

This chain links TRBV5-1 with TRBJ2-3; weak D call: TRBD2 (5 bases). Per germline, CDR1 SGHRS and CDR2 YFSETQ. CDR3 length equals 14 residues. V was cut by 4 bases and J by 3 bases, with 12 bases left in between. The CDR3: CASSRGGGTDTQYF. CDR3 nucleotides: TGCGCCAGCAGCCGGGGTGGCGGTACAGATACGCAGTATTTT.

There are many counts of this clone. The chain employs TRBV28 and TRBJ2-7; perhaps D is TRBD1 or TRBD2 (5 bases each). From germline, CDR1 is MDHEN and CDR2 SYDVKM. The CDR3 is 13 amino acids. The germline V and J ends were trimmed by 8 bases and 2 bases, with 13 bases remaining between them. CDR3: CASWDGEAYEQYF. CDR3 nucleotides: TGTGCCAGCTGGGACGGAGAGGCCTACGAGCAGTACTTC.

This rearrangement joins TRBV7-2 to TRBJ1-2; D is perhaps TRBD1 (5 bases). CDR3 length equals 16 residues. Trimming stripped 5 bases from V and 0 bases from J, with 16 bases between. CDR1 SGHTA and CDR2 FQGNSA come from the germline V gene. CDR3 region: CASSPTGTVSNYGYTF. CDR3 DNA sequence: TGTGCCAGCAGCCCCACCGGGACCGTCTCTAACTATGGCTACACCTTC.

The chain combines TRBV2 with TRBJ1-1, with 9 bases that match TRBD1. V lost 3 bases, J lost 9 bases, and 11 bases stayed unmatched. The CDR3 extends over 15 amino acids. CDR1 and CDR2 (germline): SNHLY, FYNNEI. CDR3 bases: TGTGCCAGCAGTGATATGGACAGGGGTACCTCTCAAGCTTTCTTT. Translated, it gives CASSDMDRGTSQAFF. The entire variable domain, with the rest obtained from reference TRBV2 and TRBJ1-1, is as follows: EPEVTQTPSHQVTQMGQEVILRCVPISNHLYFYWYRQILGQKVEFLVSFYNNEISEKSEIFDDQFSVERPDGSNFTLKIRSTKLEDSAMYFCASSDMDRGTSQAFFGQGTRLTVV.

This clone was counted once. The chain recombines TRBV28 with TRBJ2-3; 9 bases map to TRBD1. Germline loops: CDR1 MDHEN, CDR2 SYDVKM. This CDR3 contains 14 residues. The V and J ends lost 5 bases and 2 bases, in that order; junction bases with no gene match: 2. The CDR3 protein is CASSRDRDTDTQYF. The CDR3 nucleotides read TGTGCCAGCAGTCGGGACAGGGACACAGATACGCAGTATTTT.

The V gene is TRBV7-9, the J gene TRBJ1-1; 10 bases map to TRBD1. The germline CDR1 and CDR2 sequences are SEHNR and FQNEAQ (reference sequence). This CDR3 spans 16 amino acids. Unmatched junction bases numbered 8, after V lost 5 bases and J lost 2 bases. CDR3 sequence reads: CASSARDRGSNTEAFF. As DNA, the CDR3 is TGTGCCAGCAGCGCCCGGGACAGGGGTTCAAACACTGAAGCTTTCTTT. Full variable domain (outside the CDR3, taken from reference TRBV7-9 and TRBJ1-1): DTGVSQNPRHKITKRGQNVTFRCDPISEHNRLYWYRQTLGQGPEFLTYFQNEAQLEKSRLLSDRFSAERPKGSFSTLEIQRTEQGDSAMYLCASSARDRGSNTEAFFGQGTRLTVV.

This clone appeared a few times. The J gene is TRBJ2-3, the V gene TRBV6-6; the match to TRBD1 covers 7 bases. Looked up from germline, CDR1 is MNHNY and CDR2 is SVGAGI (reference sequence). V shed 2 bases and J 5 bases; nucleotides not matched to a gene: 7. This CDR3 comprises 15 residues. CDR3 sequence (DNA): TGTGCCAGCAGTTACGTGGCAGGGGGTGGAGATACGCAGTATTTT. Encoded protein: CASSYVAGGGDTQYF.

The chain couples TRBV5-6 to TRBJ1-1, with D tentatively TRBD1 (5 bases). Looked up from germline, CDR1 is SGHDT and CDR2 is YYEEEE. CDR3 length equals 13 residues. V lost 4 bases to trimming and J lost 1 base, with 8 bases between them. This chain's CDR3 is CASSRGQNTEAFF. The DNA for the CDR3 is TGTGCCAGCAGCCGCGGACAGAACACTGAAGCTTTCTTT.

In its sample, this clone was seen a few times. The V and J genes are TRBV25-1 and TRBJ2-5, with 9 nucleotides matching TRBD2. Losses at the gene ends were 3 bases for V and 0 bases for J; bases not matched to a gene: 5. Germline V gene data show CDR1 as MGHDK and CDR2 as SYGVNS. The CDR3 contains 16 residues. The CDR3 DNA is TGTGCCAGCAGTGACCAGCGGGGGGCATACCAAGAGACCCAGTACTTC. Translation: CASSDQRGAYQETQYF.

This chain connects TRBV18 to TRBJ2-5; 7 bases fit TRBD1. V was clipped by 4 bases and J by 1 base; unmatched bases: 3. Germline V gives CDR1 KGHSH, CDR2 LQKENI. The CDR3 extends over 14 amino acids. The CDR3 bases are TGTGCCAGCTCACTAGGGACAGCCCAAGAGACCCAGTACTTC. It codes for CASSLGTAQETQYF.

This clone was seen at least ten times. The chain recombines TRBV19 with TRBJ2-1, with 10 bases matching TRBD2. This CDR3 is 13 amino acids long. CDR1 is LNHDA and CDR2 is SQIVND in the germline V gene (reference sequence). Trimming at V came to 7 bases and at J to 9 bases, leaving 6 bases not matched to a gene. CDR3 nucleotides: TGTGCCAGTAAAGCAAGCGGGAGGGGTGAGCAGTTCTTC. Protein: CASKASGRGEQFF. The full variable domain, in which reference TRBV19 and TRBJ2-1 provide the parts outside the CDR3, is DGGITQSPKYLFRKEGQNVTLSCEQNLNHDAMYWYRQDPGQGLRLIYYSQIVNDFQKGDIAEGYSVSREKKESFPLTVTSAQKNPTAFYLCASKASGRGEQFFGPGTRLTVL.

J is TRBJ1-1 and V is TRBV29-1; D not resolved. Germline V gene lookup returns CDR1 SQVTM and CDR2 ANQGSEA. The ends were cut back, 1 base at V and 0 bases at J, with 15 bases in the middle. This CDR3 has 16 residues. Here the CDR3 reads CSVEGPETRMNTEAFF. The CDR3 DNA follows: TGCAGCGTTGAAGGTCCTGAAACAAGAATGAACACTGAAGCTTTCTTT.

The CDR3, as DNA: TGTGCCAGCTCTTCAAGGAGGGGAGGATTCACAGATACGCAGTATTTT. Translation gives CASSSRRGGFTDTQYF. The chain carries TRBV9 and TRBJ2-3, with a possible D match to TRBD2 (6 bases). Germline loops: CDR1 SGDLS, CDR2 YYNGEE. V lost 7 bases to trimming and J lost 2 bases, with 20 bases between them. The CDR3 is 16 amino acids.

The chain uses TRBV23-1 and TRBJ2-5; D perhaps matches TRBD2 (6 bases). TRBV23-1 is classed as an ORF, of uncertain function. The CDR3 sequence is 13 residues long. Trimming shortened V by 7 bases and J by 3 bases, and 12 bases separated the two germline ends. The CDR3 protein is CASKSEGKETQYF. The CDR3 DNA follows: TGCGCCAGCAAGTCGGAGGGTAAAGAGACCCAGTACTTC.

This clone has more than one count but fewer than ten. Other DNA sequences of this sample code for an identical CDR3. J is TRBJ1-1 and V is TRBV2; TRBD1 matches 7 bases. Trimming cost V 4 bases and J 5 bases; bases outside gene matches: 4. The CDR3 has 13 residues. The germline gives CDR1 SNHLY, CDR2 FYNNEI. The CDR3 sequence: CASSGQGGTEAFF. The CDR3 DNA follows: TGTGCCAGCAGTGGACAGGGAGGGACTGAAGCTTTCTTT.